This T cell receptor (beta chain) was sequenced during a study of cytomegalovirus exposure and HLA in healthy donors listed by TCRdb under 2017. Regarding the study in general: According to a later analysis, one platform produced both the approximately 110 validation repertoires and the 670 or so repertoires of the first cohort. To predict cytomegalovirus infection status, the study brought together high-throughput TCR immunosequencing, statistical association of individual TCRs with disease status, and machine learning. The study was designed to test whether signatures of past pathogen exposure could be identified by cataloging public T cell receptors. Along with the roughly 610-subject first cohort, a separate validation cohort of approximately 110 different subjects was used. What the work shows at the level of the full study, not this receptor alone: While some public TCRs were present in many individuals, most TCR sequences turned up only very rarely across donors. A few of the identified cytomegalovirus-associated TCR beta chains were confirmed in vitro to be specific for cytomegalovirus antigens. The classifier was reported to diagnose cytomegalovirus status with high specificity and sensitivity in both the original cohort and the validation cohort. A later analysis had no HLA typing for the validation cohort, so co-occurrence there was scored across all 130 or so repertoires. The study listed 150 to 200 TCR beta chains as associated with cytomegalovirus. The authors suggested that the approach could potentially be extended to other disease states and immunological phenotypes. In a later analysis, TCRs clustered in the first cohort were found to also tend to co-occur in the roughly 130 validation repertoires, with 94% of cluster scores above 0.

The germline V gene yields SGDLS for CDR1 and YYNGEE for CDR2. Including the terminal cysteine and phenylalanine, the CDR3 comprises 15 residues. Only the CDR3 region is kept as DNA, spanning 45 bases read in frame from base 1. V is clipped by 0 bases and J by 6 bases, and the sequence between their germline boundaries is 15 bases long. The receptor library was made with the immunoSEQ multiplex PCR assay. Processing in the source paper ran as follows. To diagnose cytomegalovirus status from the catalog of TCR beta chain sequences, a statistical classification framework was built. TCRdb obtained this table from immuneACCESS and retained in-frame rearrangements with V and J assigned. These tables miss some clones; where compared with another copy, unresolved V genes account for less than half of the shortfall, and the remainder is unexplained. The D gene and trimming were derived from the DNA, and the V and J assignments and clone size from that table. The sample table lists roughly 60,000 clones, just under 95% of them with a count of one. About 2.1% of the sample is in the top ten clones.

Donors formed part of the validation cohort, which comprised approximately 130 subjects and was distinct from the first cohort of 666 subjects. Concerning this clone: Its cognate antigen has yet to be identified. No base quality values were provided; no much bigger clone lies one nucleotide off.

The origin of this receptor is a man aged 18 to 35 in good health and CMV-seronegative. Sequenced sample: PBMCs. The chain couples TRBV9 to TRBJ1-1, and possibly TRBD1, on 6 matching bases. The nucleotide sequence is TGTGCCAGCAGCGTAGTAAGTGGCAGGGGCGCTGAAGCTTTCTTT. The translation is CASSVVSGRGAEAFF. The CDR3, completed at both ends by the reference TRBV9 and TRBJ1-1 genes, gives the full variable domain DSGVTQTPKHLITATGQRVTLRCSPRSGDLSVYWYQQSLDQGLQFLIQYYNGEERAKGNILERFSAQQFPDLHSELNLSSLELGDSALYFCASSVVSGRGAEAFFGQGTRLTVV.